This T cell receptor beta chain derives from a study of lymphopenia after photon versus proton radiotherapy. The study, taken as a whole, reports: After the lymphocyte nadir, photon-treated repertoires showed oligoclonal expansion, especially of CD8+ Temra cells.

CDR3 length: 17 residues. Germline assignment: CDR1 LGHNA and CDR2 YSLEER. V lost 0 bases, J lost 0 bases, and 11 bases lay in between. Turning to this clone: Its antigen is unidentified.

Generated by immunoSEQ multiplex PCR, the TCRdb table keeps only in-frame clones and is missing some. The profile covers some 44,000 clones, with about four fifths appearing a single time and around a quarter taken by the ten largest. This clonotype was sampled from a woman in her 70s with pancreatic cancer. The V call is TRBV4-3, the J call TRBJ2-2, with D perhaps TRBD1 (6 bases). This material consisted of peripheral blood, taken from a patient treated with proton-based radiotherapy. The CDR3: CASSQERTATNTGELFF. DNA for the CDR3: TGCGCCAGCAGCCAAGAGAGGACAGCTACGAACACCGGGGAGCTGTTTTTT.